This T cell receptor (beta chain) was found in a study of CD4 and CD8 cells across lung adenocarcinoma regions. Germline assignment: CDR1 ENHRY and CDR2 SYGVKD. The CDR3 covers 13 residues. Localized lung adenocarcinoma, a non-small cell lung cancer, affected the donors. MiXCR, applied by TCRdb to the PCR reads, yields one record per CDR3 protein. Of some 9,700 distinct CDR3 sequences in the sample, 50% were seen once. What was sequenced was CD8+ T cells from the margin of a lung tumor. This chain connects TRBV10-3 to TRBJ2-3, with D perhaps being TRBD1 or TRBD2 (6 bases each). The closer fit of TRBJ2-7 to the DNA end suggests the J call may be wrong. The TCR was taken from a female donor with lung adenocarcinoma. The CD4 and CD8 labels of this study may be unreliable. The CDR3 loop reads CATGGREQETQYF. CDR3 DNA sequence: TGTGCCACCGGGGGCCGGGAGCAAGAGACGCAGTACTTC.